These T cell receptor beta chains were read from a single sample in a study of T cell responses to AZD1222 COVID-19 vaccine. Measured with immunoSEQ multiplex PCR; TCRdb has only the in-frame clones, and not every one. Of 150,000 to 200,000 clones listed, approximately 94% are singletons. Here the sequenced sample was peripheral blood, taken on day 0 of AZD1222 vaccination. The receptors were gathered from an adult in good health. Both conserved end residues are part of each CDR3. A D gene is named only where the DNA matches it firmly. Expanded clones are given a class, and other clones once, few, many or no size at all.

D: TRBD2; V: TRBV10-1; size: .; J: TRBJ2-3; CDR3: CASSEVGLAGVSDTQYF; DNA: TGCGCCAGCAGTGAGGTTGGATTAGCGGGAGTCTCAGATACGCAGTATTTT
D: .; V: TRBV29-1; size: once; J: TRBJ1-4; CDR3: CSVDRDGANEKLFF; DNA: TGCAGCGTGGACCGGGACGGAGCTAATGAAAAACTGTTTTTT
D: TRBD1; V: TRBV2; size: .; J: TRBJ1-4; CDR3: CASRAPGQPSTNEKLFF; DNA: TGTGCCAGCAGGGCGCCGGGACAGCCATCAACTAATGAAAAACTGTTTTTT
D: .; V: TRBV15; size: .; J: TRBJ2-1; CDR3: CATSRVFNEQFF; DNA: TGTGCCACCAGCAGAGTATTCAATGAGCAGTTCTTC
D: .; V: TRBV4-1; size: .; J: TRBJ2-1; CDR3: CASRQAGDEQFF; DNA: TGCGCCAGCAGGCAGGCCGGAGATGAGCAGTTCTTC
D: .; V: TRBV5-8; size: .; J: TRBJ2-7; CDR3: CASTRSGLYSYEQYF; DNA: TGTGCCAGCACCCGGAGTGGGCTGTACTCCTACGAGCAGTACTTC
D: .; V: TRBV9; size: .; J: TRBJ1-1; CDR3: CASSVRPGATHGNTEAFF; DNA: TGTGCCAGCAGCGTTCGTCCAGGGGCGACCCATGGGAACACTGAAGCTTTCTTT
D: .; V: TRBV28; size: .; J: TRBJ1-5; CDR3: CASSYRVDQPQHF; DNA: TGTGCCAGCAGTTATAGGGTGGACCAGCCCCAGCATTTT
D: .; V: TRBV2; size: .; J: TRBJ2-1; CDR3: CASRAGTGSYNEQFF; DNA: TGTGCCAGCAGAGCCGGGACGGGCTCCTACAATGAGCAGTTCTTC
D: .; V: TRBV19; size: .; J: TRBJ2-2; CDR3: CASSRKGPNTGELFF; DNA: TGTGCCAGTAGTAGAAAGGGACCGAACACCGGGGAGCTGTTTTTT
D: .; V: TRBV4-1; size: .; J: TRBJ1-2; CDR3: CASSQGIYGYTF; DNA: TGCGCCAGCAGCCAGGGAATCTATGGCTACACCTTC
D: .; V: TRBV28; size: .; J: TRBJ2-7; CDR3: CASRSHGRTKGYEQYF; DNA: TGTGCCAGCAGGTCCCACGGACGGACGAAAGGCTACGAGCAGTACTTC
D: .; V: TRBV13; size: .; J: TRBJ2-5; CDR3: CASSTREGGDQETQYF; DNA: TGTGCCAGCAGCACCCGAGAAGGCGGGGACCAAGAGACCCAGTACTTC
D: TRBD2; V: TRBV9; size: .; J: TRBJ2-1; CDR3: CASSSRGSGSSGDEQFF; DNA: TGTGCCAGCAGCTCCCGGGGTAGCGGGAGCTCGGGCGATGAGCAGTTCTTC